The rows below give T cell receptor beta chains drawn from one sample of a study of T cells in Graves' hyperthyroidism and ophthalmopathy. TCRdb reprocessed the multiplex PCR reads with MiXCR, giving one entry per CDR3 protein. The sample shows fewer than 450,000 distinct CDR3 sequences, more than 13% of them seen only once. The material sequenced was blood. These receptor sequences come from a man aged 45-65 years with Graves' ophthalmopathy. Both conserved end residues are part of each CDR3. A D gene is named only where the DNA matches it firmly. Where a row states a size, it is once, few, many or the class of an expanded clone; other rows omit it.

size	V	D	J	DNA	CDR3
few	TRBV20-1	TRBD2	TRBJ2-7	TGCAGTGCTAGTGCTAGCGGGAGCTCCTACGAGCAGTACTTC	CSASASGSSYEQYF
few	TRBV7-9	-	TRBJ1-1	TGTGCCAGCAGCGGATGGACGGCCGGGTCTGAAGCTTTCTTT	CASSGWTAGSEAFF
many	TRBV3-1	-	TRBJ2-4	TGTGCCAGCAGCCCACTTCACAGGGAAGAGGCCAAAAACATTCAGTACTTC	CASSPLHREEAKNIQYF
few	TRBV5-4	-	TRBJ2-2	TGTGCCAGCACCGCCGGAACAGGAATTACCACCGGGGAGCTGTTTTTT	CASTAGTGITTGELFF
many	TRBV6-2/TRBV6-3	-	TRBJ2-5	TGTGCCAGCGAGGGGAGCAACCTAGAGACCCAGTACTTC	CASEGSNLETQYF
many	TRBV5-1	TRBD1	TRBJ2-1	TGCGCCAGCAGCTTTGCAGGGGGCGCCACGGTCCATGAGCAGTTCTTC	CASSFAGGATVHEQFF
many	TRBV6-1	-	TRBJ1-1	TGTGCCAGCAGTTCCGACGGGGTCAAGACTGAAGCTTTCTTT	CASSSDGVKTEAFF
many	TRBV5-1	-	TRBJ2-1	TGCGCCAGCAGCGCGGGACTCTCCTACAATGAGCAGTTCTTC	CASSAGLSYNEQFF
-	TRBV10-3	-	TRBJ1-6	TGTGCCATCAGTGGAGACAGGAATAATCCACCCCTCCACTTT	CAISGDRNNPPLHF
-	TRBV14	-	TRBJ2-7	TGTGCCAGCAGCCAAGGTTTACGGAGGTCCTACGAGCAGTACTTC	CASSQGLRRSYEQYF
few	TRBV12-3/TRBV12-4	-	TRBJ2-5	TGTGCCAGCAGCCTGGGGGTTCTTGGGACCCAGTACTTC	CASSLGVLGTQYF
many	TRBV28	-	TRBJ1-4	TGTGCCAGCAGTTTATCCTGGGTGGGAAATGAAAAACTGTTTTTT	CASSLSWVGNEKLFF
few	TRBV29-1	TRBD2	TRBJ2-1	TGCAGCGTTGAAGCAGCTAGCGGGCTCTTCAGGGAGCAGTTCTTC	CSVEAASGLFREQFF
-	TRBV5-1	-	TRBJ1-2	TGCGCCAGCAGCTTGGAAAACGTTTCTGGCTACACCTTC	CASSLENVSGYTF
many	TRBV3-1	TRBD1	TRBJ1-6	TGTGCCAGCAGCGGACGACAGGGCTCAGCTAATTCACCCCTCCACTTT	CASSGRQGSANSPLHF
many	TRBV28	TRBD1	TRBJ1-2	TGTGCCAGCAGTCGGACAGGGGGTGATGGCTACACCTTC	CASSRTGGDGYTF
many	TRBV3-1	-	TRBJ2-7	TGTGCCAGCAGCCAAGATGTACCCCGTTTGAGCGAGCAGTACTTC	CASSQDVPRLSEQYF
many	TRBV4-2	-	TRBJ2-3	TGTGCCAGCAGCCAAGGGCTAGCCTTCACAGATACGCAGTATTTT	CASSQGLAFTDTQYF
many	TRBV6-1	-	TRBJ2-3	TGTGCCAGCAGTGGAGTTAGAACAGTTAGCACAGATACGCAGTATTTT	CASSGVRTVSTDTQYF
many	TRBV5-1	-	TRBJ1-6	TGCGCCAGCACACGGACAGTGGATTCACCCCTCCACTTT	CASTRTVDSPLHF
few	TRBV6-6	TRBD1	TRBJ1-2	TGTGCCAGCAGTTACGGGACAGGGGGCTATGGCTACACCTTC	CASSYGTGGYGYTF
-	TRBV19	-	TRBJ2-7	TGTGCCAGTAGTTGGGCTCCAAACACTAACTACGAGCAGTACTTC	CASSWAPNTNYEQYF
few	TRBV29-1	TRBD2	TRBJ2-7	TGCAGCGTCCTACCCCCGGGACTAGCGCCCGAGCAGTACTTC	CSVLPPGLAPEQYF
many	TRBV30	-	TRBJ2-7	TGTGCCTGGAGTGGAGGACAGTTTCCCTTTTACGAGCAGTACTTC	CAWSGGQFPFYEQYF
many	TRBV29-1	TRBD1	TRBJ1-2	TGCAGCGTAGGACAGGGGGCGAACTATGGCTACACCTTC	CSVGQGANYGYTF
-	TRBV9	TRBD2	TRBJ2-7	TGTGCCAGCAGCGCCTACGGGACTAGCGAGGGCTACGAGCAGTACTTC	CASSAYGTSEGYEQYF
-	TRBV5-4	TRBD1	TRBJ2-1	TGTGCCAGCAGCTTCTCCGGGACAGGGGTCTACAATGAGCAGTTCTTC	CASSFSGTGVYNEQFF